This TCR beta chain is from a study of cytomegalovirus exposure and HLA in healthy donors. Germline V gives CDR1 SGHAT, CDR2 FQDESV (reference sequence). This CDR3 is built from 13 residues. Regarding this clone: What it binds is unknown.

Points from the study as a whole: Analyzed later, most CMV-associated TCR beta chains appeared HLA-restricted. Later genetic work tied a missense DCLRE1C variant to beta-chain V and J trimming.

The PCR ran on 60 Vbeta and 13 Jbeta primers. TCRdb's copy holds only in-frame clones and misses some; the assay was immunoSEQ multiplex PCR. The sample lists 90,000 to 140,000 clones; about three quarters were seen once. The sample was PBMCs. V usage is TRBV11-1 and J usage is TRBJ2-5, with 7 bases that match TRBD2. The J call may be faulty, since TRBJ2-7 better matches the DNA end. This clonotype originated in a male donor in good health and CMV-seronegative. For the CDR3, the DNA is TGTGCCAGCAGCTCCGACTGGGGGGGCGAGCAGTACTTC. Amino acid sequence: CASSSDWGGEQYF.